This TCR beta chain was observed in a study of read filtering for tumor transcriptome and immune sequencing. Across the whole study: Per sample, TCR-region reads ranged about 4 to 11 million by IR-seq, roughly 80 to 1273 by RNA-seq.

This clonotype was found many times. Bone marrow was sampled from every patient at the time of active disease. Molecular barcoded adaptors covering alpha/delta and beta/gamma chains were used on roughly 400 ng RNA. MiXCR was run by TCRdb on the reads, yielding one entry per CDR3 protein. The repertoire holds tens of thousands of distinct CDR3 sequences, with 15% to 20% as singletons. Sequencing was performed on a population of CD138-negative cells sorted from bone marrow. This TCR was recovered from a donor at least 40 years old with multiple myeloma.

CDR3 in amino acids: CSARGSDSSYEQYF. The DNA for the CDR3 is TGCAGTGCTAGAGGATCGGACAGCTCCTACGAGCAGTACTTC. The chain recombines TRBV20-1 with TRBJ2-7; perhaps TRBD1 as D (6 bases). The CDR3 covers 14 residues. V was cut by 1 base and J by 0 bases, with 10 bases left in between. CDR1 is DFQATT and CDR2 is SNEGSKA in the germline V gene (reference sequence).